This entry lists 20 T cell receptor beta chains sequenced from one sample in a study of neurological immune-mediated disorders. TCRdb analysed the 5' RACE reads with MiXCR anew, one entry per CDR3 protein. The sample contains more than 30,000 distinct CDR3 sequences, approximately 7.2% of which appear only once. Input material: CD4+ T cells from blood. The receptors come from a man aged 50 to 59 in good health.

The sample holds many counts of this clonotype. The V call is TRBV10-3, the J call TRBJ2-5; 9 positions match TRBD2. The CDR3 extends over 13 amino acids. CDR1 and CDR2 from the germline V gene are ENHRY and SYGVKD. Trimming at V came to 4 bases and at J to 5 bases, leaving 2 bases not matched to a gene. Here the CDR3 reads CAISGLAEETQYF. The CDR3 DNA is TGTGCCATCAGTGGACTAGCGGAGGAGACCCAGTACTTC.

The rearrangement uses TRBV9 and TRBJ2-1, with TRBD2 matching 10 bases. Germline V gives CDR1 SGDLS, CDR2 YYNGEE. The CDR3 runs 16 residues. V was clipped by 0 bases and J by 9 bases; unmatched bases: 9. CDR3 nucleotide sequence: TGTGCCAGCAGCGTAGGAGGCCTAGCGGGAGTTCGTGAGCAGTTCTTC. The encoded protein is CASSVGGLAGVREQFF.

This clonotype was recorded at least ten times. This rearrangement joins TRBV28 to TRBJ1-4; D perhaps matches TRBD1 (6 bases). The CDR3 has 15 residues. V was shortened by 6 bases and J by 8 bases, with 19 bases between the two germline ends. Germline loops: CDR1 MDHEN, CDR2 SYDVKM. For the CDR3, the DNA is TGTGCCAGCAGCTCTCTGAGGGGGAGGCGAGAAAAACTGTTTTTT. As protein: CASSSLRGRREKLFF.

This clonotype was seen many times. The chain links TRBV18 to TRBJ1-1, with 7 bases matching TRBD1. V trimming: 4 bases; J trimming: 1 base; junction bases outside the gene matches: 9. This CDR3 has 16 amino acids. The germline V gene encodes CDR1 KGHSH and CDR2 LQKENI. The CDR3 is CASSLTPTGRNTEAFF. CDR3 coding DNA: TGTGCCAGCTCACTCACTCCGACAGGGAGGAACACTGAAGCTTTCTTT.

This clonotype has a count of ten or more. The chain carries TRBV24-1 and TRBJ2-1, with D tentatively TRBD1 (6 bases). This CDR3 has 15 residues. CDR1 and CDR2 (germline): KGHDR, SFDVKD. V lost 4 bases and J 0 bases, leaving 9 bases between the germline ends. The CDR3 region is CATSDRDISYNEQFF. CDR3 coding DNA: TGTGCCACCAGTGACAGGGACATCTCCTACAATGAGCAGTTCTTC.

This clonotype was seen at least ten times. The chain uses TRBV7-9 and TRBJ1-4; D call uncertain. The CDR3 has 15 residues. Trimming took off 7 bases at V and 6 bases at J, with 18 bases between the two ends. The germline CDR1 and CDR2 sequences are SEHNR and FQNEAQ (reference sequence). The CDR3 region is CASTLLDGWDEKLFF. CDR3 sequence (DNA): TGTGCCAGCACCCTGTTGGACGGATGGGATGAAAAACTGTTTTTT.

Many counts were recorded for this clonotype. This chain links TRBV3-1 with TRBJ2-2; weak D call: TRBD2 (5 bases). V lost 1 base, J lost 7 bases, and 7 bases lay in between. Germline V gene data show CDR1 as LGHDT and CDR2 as YNNKEL (reference sequence). This CDR3 has 13 amino acids. The CDR3 sequence: CASSQGTRGELFF. CDR3 coding DNA: TGTGCCAGCAGCCAAGGGACTCGCGGGGAGCTGTTTTTT.

The sample holds many counts of this clonotype. The chain joins TRBV7-2 to TRBJ2-1, with no clear D. The V gene's germline CDR1 is SGHTA and CDR2 FQGNSA. The CDR3 has 15 residues. Between the trimmed V and J ends, which lost 6 bases and 4 bases, there was a span of 16 bases. The CDR3, as DNA: TGTGCCAGCAGTACGCTAGAGTCCGGGTACAATGAGCAGTTCTTC. Translated, it gives CASSTLESGYNEQFF.

This chain joins TRBV5-1 and TRBJ2-2, with no clear D. This CDR3 contains 16 residues. Germline V gene lookup returns CDR1 SGHRS and CDR2 YFSETQ. The germline V and J ends were trimmed by 0 bases and 1 base, with 10 bases remaining between them. Here the CDR3 reads CASSLEAGRNTGELFF. In DNA, the CDR3 is TGCGCCAGCAGCTTGGAGGCAGGACGGAACACCGGGGAGCTGTTTTTT.

This clonotype was counted ten times or more. The chain recombines TRBV29-1 with TRBJ2-2; the match to TRBD1 covers 7 bases. Germline trimming cut 6 bases from V and 4 bases from J; bases unmatched to any gene: 8. The germline CDR1 and CDR2 sequences are SQVTM and ANQGSEA. The CDR3 is 14 amino acids. The CDR3 sequence: CSVRRTGGTGELFF. The CDR3 nucleotides are TGCAGCGTGAGACGGACAGGTGGCACCGGGGAGCTGTTTTTT.

This sequence joins TRBV7-2 and TRBJ2-3; 10 nucleotides line up with TRBD2. CDR1 and CDR2 from the germline V gene are SGHTA and FQGNSA. The CDR3 sequence is 13 residues long. The trim removed 5 bases at V and 6 bases at J, leaving 2 bases unmatched. The CDR3 nucleotides are TGTGCCAGCAGCCTGGGACTAGCGGATACGCAGTATTTT. Translated, it gives CASSLGLADTQYF.

This clonotype was counted ten times or more. The gene calls are TRBV5-1 and TRBJ2-3; 12 nucleotides line up with TRBD2. Per the germline V gene, CDR1 is SGHRS and CDR2 is YFSETQ. The trim removed 4 bases at V and 4 bases at J, leaving 13 bases unmatched. This CDR3 has 18 amino acids. The CDR3 bases are TGCGCCAGCAGCCCAGGGACTAGCGGGCTCGGAGGTGCAGATACGCAGTATTTT. Protein product: CASSPGTSGLGGADTQYF.

This clonotype was observed at least ten times. This chain uses TRBV7-2 with TRBJ2-5, with 7 bases lining up with TRBD1. The germline CDR1 and CDR2 sequences are SGHTA and FQGNSA. The CDR3 sequence is 12 residues long. V shed 5 bases, J shed 4 bases, and the junction held 1 base outside the gene matches. CDR3 loop: CASSRDRETQYF. CDR3 in DNA: TGTGCCAGCAGCCGGGACAGAGAGACCCAGTACTTC. Complete variable domain (other parts from reference TRBV7-2 and TRBJ2-5): GAGVSQSPSNKVTEKGKDVELRCDPISGHTALYWYRQSLGQGLEFLIYFQGNSAPDKSGLPSDRFSAERTGGSVSTLTIQRTQQEDSAVYLCASSRDRETQYFGPGTRLLVL.

This clonotype was recorded many times. The chain employs TRBV7-9 and TRBJ2-6, with no clear D. Germline V gene lookup returns CDR1 SEHNR and CDR2 FQNEAQ (reference sequence). The CDR3 sequence is 16 residues long. The V gene lost 5 bases and the J gene lost 0 bases, with 11 bases spanning the gap. CDR3 protein: CASSLDIFSGANVLTF. The CDR3 DNA sequence: TGTGCCAGCAGCCTTGACATTTTCTCTGGGGCCAACGTCCTGACTTTC.

In this sample, this clonotype turned up many times. In nucleotides, the CDR3 is TGCAGTGCTAGAGATCTGGTCGGGAATGAGCAGTTCTTC. It translates to CSARDLVGNEQFF. The chain recombines TRBV20-1 with TRBJ2-1; D is ambiguous. The germline gives CDR1 DFQATT, CDR2 SNEGSKA (reference sequence). The CDR3 covers 13 residues. Trimming cost V 0 bases and J 7 bases, with 10 bases left between them.

This chain joins TRBV20-1 and TRBJ1-1, with TRBD1 matching 7 bases. The CDR3 has 14 amino acids. J was trimmed by 5 bases and V by 6 bases; bases with no gene match: 12. CDR1 and CDR2 from the germline V gene are DFQATT and SNEGSKA (reference sequence). The CDR3, as DNA: TGCAGTGCCAACGGTCAGGGGGGGAGGACTGAAGCTTTCTTT. Translating gives CSANGQGGRTEAFF.

This clonotype has ten or more counts. The chain couples TRBV6-6 to TRBJ2-7, with 8 positions matching TRBD1. The trim removed 4 bases at V and 5 bases at J, leaving 4 bases unmatched. This CDR3 spans 13 amino acids. Germline CDR1 reads MNHNY; CDR2 reads SVGAGI (reference sequence). The CDR3 here is CASSWTGPNEQYF. CDR3 sequence (DNA): TGTGCCAGCAGTTGGACAGGGCCGAACGAGCAGTACTTC.

The sample holds many counts of this clonotype. J is TRBJ2-5 and V is TRBV7-2; D gene unclear. The V end lost 1 base, the J end lost 5 bases, and 11 bases lay between the germline ends. The CDR3 loop spans 14 amino acids. Germline assignment: CDR1 SGHTA and CDR2 FQGNSA. DNA for the CDR3: TGTGCCAGCAGCTTAGGACCTCTCCGGGAGACCCAGTACTTC. Translating it yields CASSLGPLRETQYF.

This clonotype came up many times. The rearrangement joins TRBV4-2 to TRBJ2-4, with D possibly matching TRBD2 (6 bases). V was trimmed by 1 base and J by 0 bases, leaving 22 bases between them. Germline V gene lookup returns CDR1 LGHNA and CDR2 YNFKEQ. This CDR3 is built from 20 residues. As DNA, the CDR3 is TGTGCCAGCAGCCAAGTTGACACTCGAGGCGGGGTGCTAGCCAAAAACATTCAGTACTTC. It is translated as CASSQVDTRGGVLAKNIQYF.

This clonotype was seen at least ten times. The rearrangement joins TRBV7-9 to TRBJ1-1; 7 bases line up with TRBD1. The germline V gene encodes CDR1 SEHNR and CDR2 FQNEAQ (reference sequence). This CDR3 has 15 residues. V shed 5 bases, J shed 0 bases, and the junction held 6 bases outside the gene matches. This CDR3 is CASSAGQPMNTEAFF. DNA for the CDR3: TGTGCCAGCAGCGCGGGACAGCCCATGAACACTGAAGCTTTCTTT.